These T cell receptor beta chains were read from a single sample in a study of T-cell memory formation after mild COVID-19. TCRdb reanalysed the 5' RACE reads using MiXCR and keeps one entry per CDR3 protein. The sample consists of some 190,000 distinct CDR3 sequences, under 20% of them appearing once. The material sequenced was PBMCs or a T cell subset sorted from them (not recorded which). These receptors all come from an adult woman who had mild COVID-19 (a few samples of this study predate the infection). Cell type and time point are not known. Both conserved end residues are part of each CDR3. A D gene is named only where the DNA matches it firmly. Expanded clones are given a class, and other clones once, few, many or no size at all.

v_call: TRBV6-5; j_call: TRBJ2-7; clone_size: -; d_call: -; cdr3_nt: TGTGCCAGCAGTTTCCTAGGGGCCTACGAGCAGTACTTC; cdr3_aa: CASSFLGAYEQYF
v_call: TRBV5-5; j_call: TRBJ2-7; clone_size: -; d_call: -; cdr3_nt: TGTGCCAGCAGCCCGACCGGGACGTCGAGCTCCTACGAGCAGTACTTC; cdr3_aa: CASSPTGTSSSYEQYF
v_call: TRBV4-2; j_call: TRBJ2-3; clone_size: many; d_call: -; cdr3_nt: TGTGCCAGCAGCCAAGCCCGAGTGGGGGATACGCAGTATTTT; cdr3_aa: CASSQARVGDTQYF
v_call: TRBV6-2/TRBV6-3; j_call: TRBJ2-7; clone_size: few; d_call: TRBD1; cdr3_nt: TGTGCCAGCAGTTACGACGGGACAGGGGATTACTACGAGCAGTACTTC; cdr3_aa: CASSYDGTGDYYEQYF
v_call: TRBV5-1; j_call: TRBJ1-6; clone_size: few; d_call: -; cdr3_nt: TGCGCCAGCAGCTCCCTTGTGGGGTCCTCACCCCTCCACTTT; cdr3_aa: CASSSLVGSSPLHF
v_call: TRBV9; j_call: TRBJ2-3; clone_size: few; d_call: -; cdr3_nt: TGTGCCAGCAGCGTAGAGCGGGGACAACGCGTAGATACGCAGTATTTT; cdr3_aa: CASSVERGQRVDTQYF
v_call: TRBV5-1; j_call: TRBJ2-3; clone_size: -; d_call: TRBD2; cdr3_nt: TGCGCCAGCAGCTCCGGGACTAGCGGGAGTAGAGATACGCAGTATTTT; cdr3_aa: CASSSGTSGSRDTQYF
v_call: TRBV4-2; j_call: TRBJ1-2; clone_size: once; d_call: -; cdr3_nt: TGTGCCAGCAGCCAAGATGGAAAACAGGGCTATGGCTACACCTTC; cdr3_aa: CASSQDGKQGYGYTF
v_call: TRBV5-1; j_call: TRBJ1-1; clone_size: many; d_call: TRBD1; cdr3_nt: TGCGCCAGCAGCCCGGGGACAGTGAACACTGAAGCTTTCTTT; cdr3_aa: CASSPGTVNTEAFF
v_call: TRBV6-5; j_call: TRBJ2-5; clone_size: -; d_call: TRBD2; cdr3_nt: TGTGCCAGCAGCTCCGGGACTAGCGGGGAAGAGACCCAGTACTTC; cdr3_aa: CASSSGTSGEETQYF
v_call: TRBV12-3/TRBV12-4; j_call: TRBJ1-2; clone_size: few; d_call: TRBD1; cdr3_nt: TGTGCCAGCAGTCCCCGGGAGGGGGCCGGCTATGGCTACACCTTC; cdr3_aa: CASSPREGAGYGYTF
v_call: TRBV29-1; j_call: TRBJ2-3; clone_size: -; d_call: TRBD2; cdr3_nt: TGCAGCGTTGGGGGACTAGTCGGCACAGATACGCAGTATTTT; cdr3_aa: CSVGGLVGTDTQYF
v_call: TRBV5-1; j_call: TRBJ1-2; clone_size: -; d_call: -; cdr3_nt: TGCGCCAGCAGCCTCCCCCAACGAGGGGTTGGCTACACCTTC; cdr3_aa: CASSLPQRGVGYTF
v_call: TRBV6-5; j_call: TRBJ2-2; clone_size: few; d_call: -; cdr3_nt: TGTGCCAGCAGTTACGGATCAGGGGCCACCGGGGAGCTGTTTTTT; cdr3_aa: CASSYGSGATGELFF
v_call: TRBV3-1; j_call: TRBJ1-4; clone_size: few; d_call: TRBD1; cdr3_nt: TGTGCCAGCAGCCCGTTGACAGGGGGCAGCGAAAAACTGTTTTTT; cdr3_aa: CASSPLTGGSEKLFF
v_call: TRBV20-1; j_call: TRBJ2-1; clone_size: -; d_call: TRBD2; cdr3_nt: TGCAGTGCTAGGGCTAGCGGGAGTGCCTACAATGAGCAGTTCTTC; cdr3_aa: CSARASGSAYNEQFF
v_call: TRBV5-1; j_call: TRBJ2-1; clone_size: many; d_call: TRBD2; cdr3_nt: TGCGCCAGCAGCTTGGGGCTCCTAGCGGGGAACTACAATGAGCAGTTCTTC; cdr3_aa: CASSLGLLAGNYNEQFF